What follows are 32 T cell receptor beta chains derived from one specimen sequenced in a study of spatial heterogeneity in lung cancer. Study-wide results and caveats: Intratumoral expanded alpha and beta TCR counts were found to track tumor mutation counts.

Stated time point: sample taken at primary tumor resection. No antigen has been assigned to these receptors. A single record per CDR3 protein comes from TCRdb applying MiXCR to the 5' RACE reads. The table includes some 7,000 distinct CDR3 sequences, around 15% detected once. The source material was lung tumor tissue, sampled at surgery. Receptor source: a female donor with early-stage non-small cell lung cancer.

By share of the sample, this clonotype is medium-sized. With the library built for alpha chains, this beta chain is off target and its frequency is not meaningful. The chain is built from TRBV12-2 and TRBJ1-2; the listed D gene, TRBD1, was not tested against the DNA. TRBV12-2 is listed as a pseudogene. CDR3 length: 13 amino acids. The CDR3 sequence is CASRIPGRRGYTF. The CDR3 coding sequence is TGTGCAAGTCGCATACCCGGGCGGCGGGGCTACACCTTC.

In this sample, this clonotype turned up many times. The library was prepared for alpha chains; this beta chain is a stray read, so its frequency means little. The rearrangement uses TRBV7-2 and TRBJ1-2, with 8 bases matching TRBD1. Germline V gene sequence: CDR1 SGHTA, CDR2 FQGNSA. V was pared by 4 bases and J by 4 bases, with 2 bases of the junction left unmatched. The CDR3 is 13 residues long. The CDR3 loop reads CASSSDRAYGYTF. CDR3 DNA sequence: TGTGCCAGCAGCTCGGACAGGGCCTATGGCTACACCTTC.

This clonotype was counted many times. This beta chain is a stray sequence in a library constructed for alpha chains; its clone size is not meaningful. This chain joins TRBV15 and TRBJ2-7; a possible D gene is TRBD1 (5 bases). The length of the CDR3 is 18 residues. The V gene lost 0 bases and the J gene lost 2 bases, with 20 bases spanning the gap. Germline V gives CDR1 LNHNV, CDR2 YYDKDF (reference sequence). CDR3 nucleotides: TGTGCCACCAGCAGAGATAAAGGGCTTAGGGGCTTAGCCTACGAGCAGTACTTC. Its translation is CATSRDKGLRGLAYEQYF.

The table lists this clonotype with many counts. A library prepared for alpha chains yielded this beta chain as an off-target read; its size is of little meaning. The gene calls are TRBV10-3 and TRBJ2-3; tentatively, D is TRBD2 (5 bases). Germline V lookup: CDR1 ENHRY, CDR2 SYGVKD. The CDR3 contains 12 residues. The V and J ends lost 6 bases and 6 bases respectively, with 10 bases between them. CDR3 loop: CAISSSGDTQYF. The CDR3 region has the DNA TGTGCCATCAGCAGTTCGGGGGATACGCAGTATTTT.

This clonotype has a count of ten or more. As an off-target read in a library built for alpha chains, this beta chain has a frequency of little significance. V gene TRBV20-1 combines with J gene TRBJ2-1, with 15 bases that match TRBD2. Trimming at V came to 3 bases and at J to 2 bases, leaving 2 bases not matched to a gene. CDR1 is DFQATT, CDR2 SNEGSKA, per germline (reference sequence). CDR3 length: 16 amino acids. This chain's CDR3 is CSASGTSGGTYNEQFF. The DNA of the CDR3 is TGCAGTGCTAGCGGGACTAGCGGGGGGACCTACAATGAGCAGTTCTTC.

Note on this clonotype: Found in a library prepared for alpha chains, this beta chain is an off-target read, and its abundance has little meaning. The chain uses TRBV5-1 and TRBJ2-5, with D maybe TRBD1 (5 bases). The CDR3 is 12 residues long. V was shortened by 4 bases and J by 1 base, with 5 bases between the two germline ends. Germline V lookup: CDR1 SGHRS, CDR2 YFSETQ. The chain's CDR3 is CASSQGQETQYF. The CDR3 DNA is TGCGCCAGCAGCCAGGGCCAAGAGACCCAGTACTTC.

This clonotype is labeled medium-sized. A library prepared for alpha chains yielded this beta chain as an off-target read; its size is of little meaning. The chain has TRBV9 and TRBJ1-1; D is unclear. Trimming removed 3 bases at V and 1 base at J, with 7 bases between. The V gene's germline CDR1 is SGDLS and CDR2 YYNGEE. This CDR3 spans 13 amino acids. CDR3 sequence (DNA): TGTGCCAGCAGCGAAAAGGGGAACACTGAAGCTTTCTTT. This translates into CASSEKGNTEAFF.

By sample share, this clonotype is medium-sized. With the library built for alpha chains, this beta chain is off target and its frequency is not meaningful. This chain links TRBV2 with TRBJ2-2; 13 nucleotides agree with TRBD2. The V segment lost 5 bases and the J segment 2 bases; nucleotides outside the gene matches: 8. CDR3 length equals 18 residues. The germline gives CDR1 SNHLY, CDR2 FYNNEI. In DNA, the CDR3 is TGTGCCAGCAGTTTTGTGGGACTAGCGGGGCTAAACACCGGGGAGCTGTTTTTT. As protein: CASSFVGLAGLNTGELFF.

This clonotype was detected many times. The library was designed around alpha chains, so this beta chain is a stray read whose abundance carries little weight. This chain joins TRBV7-9 and TRBJ1-2; D uncertain. Trimming stripped 3 bases from V and 1 base from J, with 12 bases between. Germline V gene lookup returns CDR1 SEHNR and CDR2 FQNEAQ (reference sequence). The CDR3 loop spans 15 amino acids. The CDR3 DNA follows: TGTGCCAGCAGCTTGGCAAGAAATTTTAACTATGGCTACACCTTC. Amino acids: CASSLARNFNYGYTF.

This clonotype was recorded many times. This beta chain slipped into a library made for alpha chains as a stray read, so its size is not meaningful. This rearrangement joins TRBV6-5 to TRBJ2-7; 7 nucleotides align to TRBD1. This CDR3 has 15 amino acids. Per the germline V gene, CDR1 is MNHEY and CDR2 is SVGAGI. J was trimmed by 3 bases and V by 7 bases; bases with no gene match: 12. As DNA, the CDR3 is TGTGCCAGCACCCCACTCTCCAGGGGGAACTACGAGCAGTACTTC. Encoded protein: CASTPLSRGNYEQYF.

By its share, this clonotype is medium-sized (0.01 to 0.1%). This beta chain is a stray read from a library made for alpha chains; its abundance is not meaningful. The chain couples TRBV4-2 to TRBJ2-3; no clear D. V lost 1 base, J lost 0 bases, and 5 bases lay in between. The CDR3 runs 14 residues. Germline assignment: CDR1 LGHNA and CDR2 YNFKEQ. The CDR3 reads CASSQGLSTDTQYF. The CDR3, as DNA: TGTGCCAGCAGCCAAGGACTTAGCACAGATACGCAGTATTTT.

This clonotype is medium-sized within its sample. This beta chain is off target for a library built for alpha chains, so its abundance means little. The gene calls are TRBV4-2 and TRBJ2-2, with 8 bases identical to TRBD2. This CDR3 has 13 residues. The germline V gene has CDR1 LGHNA and CDR2 YNFKEQ. The V and J ends lost 4 bases and 12 bases, in that order; junction bases with no gene match: 7. The CDR3 sequence: CASSPGGAGQLFF. Written as DNA, the CDR3 is TGTGCCAGCAGCCCCGGGGGGGCCGGCCAGCTGTTTTTT.

By frequency in the sample, this clonotype is medium-sized. This beta chain appears as a stray read in a library generated for alpha chains; its size is not informative. The chain recombines TRBV12-3 or TRBV12-4 with TRBJ2-2; TRBD1 matches 9 bases. The ends lost 8 bases at V and 0 bases at J; junction bases unmatched: 10. There are 17 residues in the CDR3. DNA for the CDR3: TGTGCCAGCCGATTGGGACAGGGTCTAACGAACACCGGGGAGCTGTTTTTT. It codes for CASRLGQGLTNTGELFF.

This clonotype is a singleton in its sample. This beta chain is an unintended read in a library built for alpha chains; its size means little. V usage is TRBV3-1 and J usage is TRBJ1-2, with D possibly matching TRBD1 (5 bases). CDR1 is LGHDT and CDR2 is YNNKEL in the germline V gene (reference sequence). The ends were cut back, 1 base at V and 4 bases at J, with 7 bases in the middle. The CDR3 runs to 13 residues. The CDR3 protein is CASSQGQFYGYTF. CDR3 DNA sequence: TGTGCCAGCAGCCAAGGACAGTTCTATGGCTACACCTTC.

This clonotype is deemed medium-sized. Within a library made for alpha chains, this beta chain is off target, and its count is uninformative. This chain connects TRBV12-3 or TRBV12-4 to TRBJ1-2, with D possibly being TRBD1 (5 bases). The V end lost 5 bases, the J end lost 5 bases, and 15 bases lay between the germline ends. This CDR3 comprises 14 residues. This CDR3 is CASSPSDRPYGYTF. The CDR3 DNA reads TGTGCCAGCAGTCCGTCCGACAGACCTTATGGCTACACCTTC.

This clonotype appeared many times. This beta chain is a stray sequence in a library constructed for alpha chains; its clone size is not meaningful. The genes are TRBV24-1 and TRBJ2-2; D gene uncertain. This CDR3 region has 15 residues. Looked up from germline, CDR1 is KGHDR and CDR2 is SFDVKD. The V end lost 6 bases, the J end lost 4 bases, and 14 bases lay between the germline ends. The CDR3 DNA sequence: TGTGCCACCAGTACCAGAACCGGAAGCACCGGGGAGCTGTTTTTT. It yields the protein CATSTRTGSTGELFF.

In its sample, this clonotype was seen many times. This beta chain is a stray sequence in a library constructed for alpha chains; its clone size is not meaningful. V usage is TRBV5-8 and J usage is TRBJ1-1, with a tentative D call TRBD1 (5 bases). Germline CDR1 reads SGHTS; CDR2 reads YDEGEE. The germline V and J ends were trimmed by 1 base and 10 bases, with 11 bases remaining between them. This CDR3 is 12 amino acids long. The DNA of the CDR3 is TGTGCCAGCAGCTTGATGGGGGTAGGAGCTTTCTTT. Amino acids: CASSLMGVGAFF.

About this clonotype: This beta chain is an off-target read within a library intended for alpha chains, so its frequency means little. The rearrangement joins TRBV20-1 to TRBJ1-2, with a possible D match to TRBD1 (5 bases). CDR3 length: 13 amino acids. V was trimmed by 3 bases and J by 4 bases, leaving 12 bases between them. Per germline, CDR1 DFQATT and CDR2 SNEGSKA (reference sequence). CDR3 DNA: TGCAGTGCTAGCGCCGGGACTGGCTATGGCTACACCTTC. This translates into CSASAGTGYGYTF.

Regarding this clonotype: Because the library targeted alpha chains, this beta chain is an off-target read whose size means little. This chain uses TRBV7-2 with TRBJ1-4; TRBD1 might be the D (5 bases). CDR3 length: 15 residues. V shed 6 bases and J shed 0 bases, with 11 bases lying between them. Germline V gene sequence: CDR1 SGHTA, CDR2 FQGNSA. Written as DNA, the CDR3 is TGTGCCAGCAGTCGGCAGGGTGCAACTAATGAAAAACTGTTTTTT. It is translated as CASSRQGATNEKLFF.

Within the sample, this clonotype is medium-sized (0.01 to 0.1%). In a library made to pick up alpha chains, this beta chain is a stray read with a size that means little. The chain is built from TRBV6-5 and TRBJ1-6; 9 positions match TRBD1. Looked up from germline, CDR1 is MNHEY and CDR2 is SVGAGI. The CDR3 consists of 13 residues. The trim removed 7 bases at V and 9 bases at J, leaving 4 bases unmatched. The CDR3 is CASTGTGISPLHF. CDR3 coding DNA: TGTGCCAGCACCGGGACAGGGATTTCACCCCTCCACTTT.

This clonotype was seen repeatedly, ten times or more. For a library built for alpha chains, this beta chain is a stray read; little rests on its size. The CDR3 nucleotides read TGCAGTGCTACACCTAACTATGGCTACACCTTC. Translating gives CSATPNYGYTF. The V and J genes are TRBV20-1 and TRBJ1-2, with D hard to call. Germline V gene lookup returns CDR1 DFQATT and CDR2 SNEGSKA (reference sequence). V was trimmed by 4 bases and J by 0 bases, leaving 3 bases between them. The CDR3 loop spans 11 amino acids.

Worth noting for this clonotype: Because the library targeted alpha chains, this beta chain is an off-target read whose size means little. V gene TRBV3-1 combines with J gene TRBJ1-2; D uncertain. Looked up from germline, CDR1 is LGHDT and CDR2 is YNNKEL (reference sequence). There are 12 residues in the CDR3. Trimming left V 4 bases short and J 8 bases short, with 11 bases between. CDR3 nucleotides: TGTGCCAGCAGCCGGGAGGGTAGGGGCTACACCTTC. Translated: CASSREGRGYTF.

About this clonotype: This beta chain is a stray read from a library made for alpha chains; its abundance is not meaningful. V is TRBV2 and J is TRBJ2-3; D perhaps matches TRBD1 (6 bases). The CDR3 covers 14 residues. Germline CDR1 and CDR2: SNHLY and FYNNEI. The ends were cut back, 4 bases at V and 0 bases at J, with 8 bases in the middle. The CDR3 DNA is TGTGCCAGCAGTGCAGGGGTGAGCACAGATACGCAGTATTTT. Translated, it gives CASSAGVSTDTQYF.

This clonotype was seen ten or more times. An end of the junction does not agree with germline; a read error may underlie this. Since it is a stray read in a library aimed at alpha chains, this beta chain has a size that is not meaningful. The V and J genes are TRBV20-1 and TRBJ2-7; weak D call: TRBD2 (5 bases). CDR1 is DFQATT, CDR2 SNEGSKA, per germline (reference sequence). The CDR3 is 12 residues long. The CDR3 reads CSARGNSYEQYF. In DNA form, the CDR3 reads TGCAGTGCAAGAGGGAACTCCTACGAGCAGTACTTC.

On this clonotype: This beta chain was picked up by a library intended for alpha chains and is off target, so its count carries little meaning. The chain joins TRBV5-1 to TRBJ1-5; no definite D call. Germline V CDR1 and CDR2: SGHRS, YFSETQ. The CDR3 is made up of 13 amino acids. V lost 1 base, J lost 5 bases, and 7 bases lay in between. CDR3: CASSLTADQPQHF. CDR3 bases: TGCGCCAGCAGCTTGACAGCTGATCAGCCCCAGCATTTT.

This clonotype appeared many times. The library was prepared for alpha chains; this beta chain is a stray read, so its frequency means little. V is TRBV18 and J is TRBJ1-5, with D perhaps matching TRBD1 (5 bases). The CDR3 runs to 15 residues. The V and J ends lost 3 bases and 3 bases respectively, with 12 bases between them. Germline V gene sequence: CDR1 KGHSH, CDR2 LQKENI. The CDR3 spells CASSPTDGANQPQHF. The DNA of the CDR3 is TGTGCCAGCTCACCGACCGATGGGGCCAATCAGCCCCAGCATTTT.

Many counts were recorded for this clonotype. A library made for alpha chains picked up this beta chain off target, so its size means little. The rearrangement links TRBV3-1 to TRBJ1-6; TRBD1 matches 9 bases. Germline V gene lookup returns CDR1 LGHDT and CDR2 YNNKEL (reference sequence). With 0 bases clipped from V and 9 bases from J, the junction kept 9 bases outside the gene matches. The CDR3 has 17 amino acids. The CDR3 spells CASSQDRPGQGSSPLHF. For the CDR3, the DNA is TGTGCCAGCAGCCAAGATAGGCCGGGACAGGGAAGTTCACCCCTCCACTTT.

This clonotype is judged medium-sized. This beta chain turned up in a library designed for alpha chains; as an off-target read, its abundance says little. The chain couples TRBV7-9 to TRBJ1-3; D might be TRBD1 (6 bases). V shed 3 bases and J shed 3 bases, with 9 bases lying between them. Germline CDR1 reads SEHNR; CDR2 reads FQNEAQ (reference sequence). This CDR3 spans 14 amino acids. The CDR3 sequence is CASSFNRVGNTIYF. The CDR3 nucleotides are TGTGCCAGCAGCTTTAACAGGGTTGGAAACACCATATATTTT.

This clonotype was observed many times. The size of this beta chain means little, since it is a stray read in a library made for alpha chains. This chain joins TRBV7-9 and TRBJ1-4, with 7 bases matching TRBD1. CDR1 and CDR2 from the germline V gene are SEHNR and FQNEAQ (reference sequence). The CDR3 is 16 amino acids. After removal of 5 bases from V and 5 bases from J, the junction contained 11 bases not matched to a gene. The CDR3 sequence is CASSPLPGQRNEKLFF. The DNA for the CDR3 is TGTGCCAGCAGCCCCCTACCGGGACAGCGGAATGAAAAACTGTTTTTT.

This clonotype was seen at least ten times. This beta chain slipped into a library made for alpha chains as a stray read, so its size is not meaningful. V usage is TRBV6-2 or TRBV6-3 and J usage is TRBJ2-2, with a weak D call TRBD1 (5 bases). The CDR3 consists of 13 residues. CDR1 and CDR2 from the germline V gene are MNHEY and SVGEGT. The germline V and J ends were trimmed by 6 bases and 6 bases, with 11 bases remaining between them. CDR3 in DNA: TGTGCCAGCAGGATCAGGGTCCCCGGGGAGCTGTTTTTT. Its protein product is CASRIRVPGELFF.

This clonotype ranks as medium-sized (0.01 to 0.1%). This beta chain is an off-target read within a library intended for alpha chains, so its frequency means little. The chain carries TRBV5-1 and TRBJ2-7; 7 bases are shared with TRBD1. The germline gives CDR1 SGHRS, CDR2 YFSETQ. Losses at the gene ends were 4 bases for V and 1 base for J; bases not matched to a gene: 5. The CDR3 has 14 amino acids. The CDR3 region is CASSPSTGSYEQYF. DNA of the CDR3: TGCGCCAGCAGCCCCTCGACAGGGTCCTACGAGCAGTACTTC.

This clonotype was found many times. Because this beta chain is a stray read in a library intended to capture alpha chains, its abundance should not be given much weight. This chain connects TRBV11-2 to TRBJ1-2; D call uncertain. Germline CDR1 reads SGHAT; CDR2 reads FQNNGV. CDR3 length: 15 residues. Trimming took 7 bases from V and 9 from J, leaving 24 bases between them. Written as DNA, the CDR3 is TGTGCCAGCACCACTCTGGGGATAGGGCCGGTTAGCTACACCTTC. Amino acid sequence: CASTTLGIGPVSYTF.